This T cell receptor beta chain came from a study of TIL therapy for anti-PD-1-resistant metastatic lung cancer. Study-level background: Median patient age was 54, ranging about 38-75 years.

The CDR3 is 16 residues long. Germline trimming cut 6 bases from V and 3 bases from J; bases unmatched to any gene: 12. Germline V gives CDR1 LGHNT, CDR2 FRNRAP. Sequencing used immunoSEQ v3. Using immunoSEQ multiplex PCR, the repertoire was profiled, and TCRdb retains in-frame clones only, with some absent. The sample has 25,000 to 40,000 clones, 70% to 80% seen once. Noted time point: pre-treatment sample, taken before nivolumab and TIL therapy. V usage is TRBV12-5 and J usage is TRBJ2-5; TRBD2 matches at 8 bases. This receptor was taken from a woman aged 30 to 85 with non-small cell lung cancer. The sample consisted of blood, taken at baseline. CDR3 protein: CASGRAGEGPKETQYF. CDR3 in DNA: TGTGCTAGTGGGAGAGCGGGAGAGGGCCCGAAAGAGACCCAGTACTTC. The complete variable domain, with remaining parts taken from reference TRBV12-5 and TRBJ2-5, reads DARVTQTPRHKVTEMGQEVTMRCQPILGHNTVFWYRQTMMQGLELLAYFRNRAPLDDSGMPKDRFSAEMPDATLATLKIQPSEPRDSAVYFCASGRAGEGPKETQYFGPGTRLLVL.